This TCR beta chain was captured by sequencing in a study of immune evolution from preneoplasia to lung adenocarcinoma. Study overall: HLA loss of heterozygosity: roughly 6.6% AIS, about 15% MIA, about 30% ADC, none AAH. Study-wide points: Later-stage lesions appeared to have more T cells, more diversity, less clonality. T cell clonality was higher in KRAS-mutant than EGFR-mutant or wild-type nodules.

Germline V gene data show CDR1 as SGHTA and CDR2 as FQGTGA. The J segment lost 5 bases and the V segment lost 1 base, leaving 7 bases of the junction unmatched. This CDR3 has 16 residues. Worth noting for this clone: Its antigen remains unknown.

Clones were sequenced by immunoSEQ multiplex PCR, and TCRdb holds only the in-frame ones, with some missing. The table lists under 45,000 clones, over 75% of them singletons. This receptor was obtained from a person in their 60s with lung adenocarcinoma. The gene calls are TRBV7-3 and TRBJ1-1; 10 bases align to TRBD1. The sequencing sample was made of FFPE invasive lung adenocarcinoma tissue. This chain's CDR3 is CASSLIGMGQGTEAFF. The CDR3, as DNA: TGTGCCAGCAGCTTAATTGGGATGGGACAGGGGACTGAAGCTTTCTTT.